These 16 T cell receptor beta chains came from one sample sequenced in a study of T cell repertoires in cytomegalovirus infection. TCRdb reprocessed the reads with MiXCR, giving one entry per CDR3 protein. The sample has over 250,000 distinct CDR3 sequences; approximately 22% are singletons. These TCRs are of unknown antigen specificity. The specimen was cultured PBMCs, collected from culture after CMV antigen stimulation. The receptors were sampled from a human donor in good health (CMV status not recorded). Some clones in this sample may be carry-over from other donors' samples.

In this sample, this clonotype turned up a few times. This sequence joins TRBV20-1 and TRBJ2-7, with 7 nucleotides matching TRBD2. The CDR3 covers 15 residues. V was clipped by 3 bases and J by 2 bases; unmatched bases: 10. Germline assignment: CDR1 DFQATT and CDR2 SNEGSKA (reference sequence). The CDR3 sequence: CSARDASGSTYEQYF. The DNA for the CDR3 is TGCAGTGCTAGGGACGCTAGCGGCAGCACCTACGAGCAGTACTTC.

This clonotype was seen many times. The chain has TRBV7-2 and TRBJ1-5, with D possibly matching TRBD1 (5 bases). The CDR3 is 15 residues long. CDR1 is SGHTA, CDR2 FQGNSA, per germline. The V end lost 1 base, the J end lost 2 bases, and 9 bases lay between the germline ends. The CDR3 DNA reads as TGTGCCAGCAGCTTAGGGACACCCGGCAATCAGCCCCAGCATTTT. Its protein product is CASSLGTPGNQPQHF.

This clonotype was counted a few times. CDR3 region: CASSKSLSGGSYNEQFF. The CDR3 DNA is TGTGCCAGCAGTAAATCCCTAAGCGGGGGCTCCTACAATGAGCAGTTCTTC. The chain links TRBV28 to TRBJ2-1, with 8 bases that match TRBD2. From germline, CDR1 is MDHEN and CDR2 SYDVKM. This CDR3 is 17 amino acids long. Losses at the gene ends were 5 bases for V and 0 bases for J; bases not matched to a gene: 9.

The rearrangement joins TRBV6-1 to TRBJ1-2; no reliable D call. The CDR3 has 12 amino acids. Per the germline V gene, CDR1 is MNHNS and CDR2 is SASEGT. V was trimmed by 7 bases and J by 7 bases, leaving 13 bases between them. The DNA for the CDR3 is TGTGCCAGCAAAACAAGTTCGCGTGGCTACACCTTC. Its translation is CASKTSSRGYTF.

The chain has TRBV6-1 and TRBJ2-5; a possible D gene is TRBD2 (6 bases). Trimming left V 7 bases short and J 1 base short, with 10 bases between. The germline CDR1 and CDR2 sequences are MNHNS and SASEGT. The CDR3 extends over 13 amino acids. The CDR3 bases are TGTGCCAGCACGTGGGGAGGCCAAGAGACCCAGTACTTC. Translating it yields CASTWGGQETQYF.

This clonotype came up a few times. The chain combines TRBV20-1 with TRBJ2-3; 7 bases align to TRBD2. The V segment lost 0 bases and the J segment 4 bases; nucleotides outside the gene matches: 7. The CDR3 covers 15 residues. Germline CDR1 and CDR2: DFQATT and SNEGSKA (reference sequence). CDR3 sequence reads: CSARDGGSSPDTQYF. In DNA, the CDR3 is TGCAGTGCTAGAGACGGCGGGAGCTCCCCAGATACGCAGTATTTT.

This clonotype has only a few counts. The chain uses TRBV7-8 and TRBJ2-4; D remains ambiguous. The CDR3 is made up of 14 amino acids. The germline gives CDR1 SGHVS, CDR2 FQNEAQ. V was shortened by 1 base and J by 1 base, with 5 bases between the two germline ends. The CDR3 DNA is TGTGCCAGCAGCTTAGTGGGGGCCAAAAACATTCAGTACTTC. This gives the protein CASSLVGAKNIQYF.

V usage is TRBV19 and J usage is TRBJ1-1; D might be TRBD1 (5 bases). The germline CDR1 and CDR2 sequences are LNHDA and SQIVND (reference sequence). The germline V and J ends were trimmed by 7 bases and 7 bases, with 13 bases remaining between them. The CDR3 is 12 residues long. This CDR3 reads CASTYWDGEAFF. In DNA form, the CDR3 reads TGTGCCAGTACTTATTGGGACGGTGAAGCTTTCTTT.

V and J are TRBV6-1 and TRBJ2-1; maybe TRBD1 (5 bases). V lost 1 base, J lost 9 bases, and 10 bases lay in between. The CDR3 runs to 13 residues. Germline V gives CDR1 MNHNS, CDR2 SASEGT. The CDR3 nucleotides are TGTGCCAGCAGTGAAGTAAGGGGAAGTGAGCAGTTCTTC. As protein: CASSEVRGSEQFF.

This clonotype has at least ten counts. J is TRBJ2-1 and V is TRBV7-3, with D hard to call. Deletions cut 2 bases from V and 7 bases from J, with 9 bases between. The CDR3 is 13 amino acids. Per the germline V gene, CDR1 is SGHTA and CDR2 is FQGTGA. For the CDR3, the DNA is TGTGCCAGCAGCTTATCGTCGGAGAATGAGCAGTTCTTC. Translating gives CASSLSSENEQFF.

The chain has TRBV7-8 and TRBJ2-3, with TRBD2 identical over 10 bases. The CDR3 consists of 18 residues. The V gene's germline CDR1 is SGHVS and CDR2 FQNEAQ. V gave up 5 bases and J gave up 3 bases; unmatched junction bases: 14. CDR3 nucleotides: TGTGCCAGCAGCCGGGTTTTGAGTAGCGGGAGGTCTACAGATACGCAGTATTTT. It codes for CASSRVLSSGRSTDTQYF.

The V and J genes are TRBV6-2 or TRBV6-3 and TRBJ2-5; 11 bases line up with TRBD2. The CDR3 totals 16 residues. Per the germline V gene, CDR1 is MNHEY and CDR2 is SVGEGT. Trimming at V came to 6 bases and at J to 1 base, leaving 7 bases not matched to a gene. CDR3 nucleotide sequence: TGTGCCAGCAGCTCTCGACTAGCGGGACTCCAAGAGACCCAGTACTTC. It yields the protein CASSSRLAGLQETQYF.

This clonotype was detected only a few times. CDR3 bases: TGTGCCAGCAGCCCCCCGGACAGGGTTGCCGAGCAGTACTTC. Encoded protein: CASSPPDRVAEQYF. The V call is TRBV7-6, the J call TRBJ2-7; 8 bases line up with TRBD1. V dropped 5 bases and J dropped 6; count of bases not matched to a gene: 9. This CDR3 is 14 amino acids long. Germline CDR1 and CDR2: SGHVS and FNYEAQ.

This clonotype has a handful of counts. The V and J genes are TRBV2 and TRBJ2-1; the D gene is possibly TRBD2 (5 bases). The CDR3 consists of 14 residues. V lost 7 bases, J lost 0 bases, and 10 bases lay in between. The V gene's germline CDR1 is SNHLY and CDR2 FYNNEI. The CDR3 region is CASTRTHSYNEQFF. CDR3 DNA sequence: TGTGCCAGCACTCGGACTCACTCCTACAATGAGCAGTTCTTC.

This clonotype occurred a few times. This chain connects TRBV5-6 to TRBJ2-5; D unclear. The V gene lost 0 bases and the J gene lost 2 bases, with 5 bases spanning the gap. CDR3 size: 13 residues. Germline CDR1 and CDR2: SGHDT and YYEEEE. The CDR3 DNA reads TGTGCCAGCAGCTTGGCTTTGCAAGAGACCCAGTACTTC. Translating it yields CASSLALQETQYF.

This clonotype has a count of ten or more. The rearrangement links TRBV7-2 to TRBJ1-4; perhaps TRBD1 as D (5 bases). The V and J ends lost 0 bases and 5 bases respectively, with 10 bases between them. CDR3 length: 15 residues. Germline assignment: CDR1 SGHTA and CDR2 FQGNSA. CDR3 nucleotide sequence: TGTGCCAGCAGCTTAGCGGGCAGGGTAAATGAAAAACTGTTTTTT. Its protein product is CASSLAGRVNEKLFF.